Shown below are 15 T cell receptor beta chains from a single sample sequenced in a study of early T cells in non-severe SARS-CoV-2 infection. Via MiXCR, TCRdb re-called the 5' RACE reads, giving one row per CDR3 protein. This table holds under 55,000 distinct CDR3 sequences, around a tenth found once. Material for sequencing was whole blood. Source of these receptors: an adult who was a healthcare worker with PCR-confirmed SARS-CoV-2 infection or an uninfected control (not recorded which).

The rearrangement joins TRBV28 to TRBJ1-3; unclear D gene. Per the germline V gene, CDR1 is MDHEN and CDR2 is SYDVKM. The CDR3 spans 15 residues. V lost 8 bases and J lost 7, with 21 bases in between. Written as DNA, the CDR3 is TGTGCCAGCCAAGGGAGGATTACGGCTTCGAACACCATATATTTT. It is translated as CASQGRITASNTIYF.

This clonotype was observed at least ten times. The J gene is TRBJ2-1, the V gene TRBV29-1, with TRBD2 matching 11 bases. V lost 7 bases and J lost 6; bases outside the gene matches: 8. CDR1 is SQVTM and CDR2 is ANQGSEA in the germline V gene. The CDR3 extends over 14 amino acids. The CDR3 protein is CSGGELAGANEQFF. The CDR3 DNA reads TGCAGCGGGGGGGAACTAGCGGGAGCCAATGAGCAGTTCTTC.

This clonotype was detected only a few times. CDR3 in amino acids: CASSFQTGKAFF. The CDR3 bases are TGTGCCAGCAGTTTCCAGACAGGGAAGGCTTTCTTT. The chain is built from TRBV28 and TRBJ1-1; 7 nucleotides agree with TRBD1. The V gene's germline CDR1 is MDHEN and CDR2 SYDVKM. With V trimmed by 3 bases and J by 11 bases, 6 bases remained unmatched. The CDR3 covers 12 residues.

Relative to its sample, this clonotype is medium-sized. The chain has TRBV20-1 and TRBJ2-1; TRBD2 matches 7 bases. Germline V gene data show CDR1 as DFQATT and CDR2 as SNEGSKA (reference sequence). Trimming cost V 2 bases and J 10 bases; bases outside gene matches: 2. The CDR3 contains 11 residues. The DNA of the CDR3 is TGCAGTGCTAGACCTAGCGGAGAGCAGTTCTTC. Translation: CSARPSGEQFF.

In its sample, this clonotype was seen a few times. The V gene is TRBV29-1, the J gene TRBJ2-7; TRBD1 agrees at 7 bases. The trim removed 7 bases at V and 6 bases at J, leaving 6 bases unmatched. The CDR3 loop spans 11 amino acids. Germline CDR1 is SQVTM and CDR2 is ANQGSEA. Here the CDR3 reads CSGLTGVEQYF. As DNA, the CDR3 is TGCAGCGGTCTTACAGGGGTCGAGCAGTACTTC.

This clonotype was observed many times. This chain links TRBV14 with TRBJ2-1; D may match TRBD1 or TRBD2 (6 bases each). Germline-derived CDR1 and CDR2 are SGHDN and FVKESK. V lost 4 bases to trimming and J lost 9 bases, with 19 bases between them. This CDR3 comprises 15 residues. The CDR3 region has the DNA TGTGCCAGCAGCCCATGGGGGGCGCAGATCACTGAGCAGTTCTTC. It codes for CASSPWGAQITEQFF.

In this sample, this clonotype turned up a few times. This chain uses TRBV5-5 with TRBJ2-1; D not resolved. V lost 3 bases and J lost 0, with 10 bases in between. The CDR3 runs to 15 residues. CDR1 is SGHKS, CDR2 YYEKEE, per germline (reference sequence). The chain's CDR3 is CASSYNPSSYNEQFF. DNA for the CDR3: TGTGCCAGCAGCTATAATCCGAGCTCCTACAATGAGCAGTTCTTC.

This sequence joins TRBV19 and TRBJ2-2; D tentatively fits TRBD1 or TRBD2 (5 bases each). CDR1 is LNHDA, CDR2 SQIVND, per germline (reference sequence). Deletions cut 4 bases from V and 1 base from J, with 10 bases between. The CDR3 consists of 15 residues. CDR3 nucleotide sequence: TGTGCCAGTAGTACTCGGGACGGGAACACCGGGGAGCTGTTTTTT. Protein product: CASSTRDGNTGELFF.

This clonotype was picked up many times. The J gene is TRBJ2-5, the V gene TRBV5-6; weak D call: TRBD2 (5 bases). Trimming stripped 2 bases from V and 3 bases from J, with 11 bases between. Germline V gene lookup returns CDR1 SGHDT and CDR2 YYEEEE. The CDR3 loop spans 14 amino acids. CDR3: CASSFEQRKETQYF. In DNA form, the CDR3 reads TGTGCCAGCAGCTTCGAACAGCGGAAAGAGACCCAGTACTTC.

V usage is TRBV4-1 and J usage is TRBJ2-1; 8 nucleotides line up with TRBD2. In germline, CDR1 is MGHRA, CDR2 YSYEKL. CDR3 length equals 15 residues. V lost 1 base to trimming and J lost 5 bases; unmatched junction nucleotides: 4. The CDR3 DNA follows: TGCGCCAGCAGCCAAGCGGTAGCGGGACACAATGAGCAGTTCTTC. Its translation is CASSQAVAGHNEQFF.

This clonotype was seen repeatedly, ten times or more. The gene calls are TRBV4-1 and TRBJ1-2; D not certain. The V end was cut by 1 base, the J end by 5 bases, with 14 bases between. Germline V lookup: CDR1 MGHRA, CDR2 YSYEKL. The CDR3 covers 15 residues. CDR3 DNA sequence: TGCGCCAGCAGCCAAGTCGGTATGCGACTTTATGGCTACACCTTC. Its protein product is CASSQVGMRLYGYTF.

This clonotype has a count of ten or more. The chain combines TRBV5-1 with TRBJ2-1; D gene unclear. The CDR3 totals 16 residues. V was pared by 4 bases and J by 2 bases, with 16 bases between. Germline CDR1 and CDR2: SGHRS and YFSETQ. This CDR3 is CASSPLHQLPYNEQFF. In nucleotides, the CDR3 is TGCGCCAGCAGCCCGTTACACCAATTACCCTACAATGAGCAGTTCTTC.

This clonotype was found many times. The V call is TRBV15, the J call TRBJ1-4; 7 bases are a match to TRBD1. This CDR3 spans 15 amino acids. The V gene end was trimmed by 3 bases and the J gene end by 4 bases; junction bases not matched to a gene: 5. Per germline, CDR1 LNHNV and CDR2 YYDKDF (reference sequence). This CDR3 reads CATSSSGGSNEKLFF. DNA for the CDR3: TGTGCCACCAGCAGTTCAGGGGGAAGTAATGAAAAACTGTTTTTT.

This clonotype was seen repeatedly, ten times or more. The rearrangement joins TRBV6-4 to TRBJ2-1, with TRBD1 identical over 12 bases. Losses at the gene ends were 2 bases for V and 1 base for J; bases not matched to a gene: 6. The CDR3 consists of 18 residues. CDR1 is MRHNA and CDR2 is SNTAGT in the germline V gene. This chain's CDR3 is CASSDQGQGAASYNEQFF. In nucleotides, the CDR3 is TGTGCCAGCAGTGACCAGGGACAGGGGGCGGCGTCCTACAATGAGCAGTTCTTC.

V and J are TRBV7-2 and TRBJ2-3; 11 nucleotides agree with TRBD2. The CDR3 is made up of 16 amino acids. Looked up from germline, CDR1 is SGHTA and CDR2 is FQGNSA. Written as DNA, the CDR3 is TGTGTTAGCAACCCGGGACTAGCGGAGAACACAGATACGCAGTATTTT. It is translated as CVSNPGLAENTDTQYF.